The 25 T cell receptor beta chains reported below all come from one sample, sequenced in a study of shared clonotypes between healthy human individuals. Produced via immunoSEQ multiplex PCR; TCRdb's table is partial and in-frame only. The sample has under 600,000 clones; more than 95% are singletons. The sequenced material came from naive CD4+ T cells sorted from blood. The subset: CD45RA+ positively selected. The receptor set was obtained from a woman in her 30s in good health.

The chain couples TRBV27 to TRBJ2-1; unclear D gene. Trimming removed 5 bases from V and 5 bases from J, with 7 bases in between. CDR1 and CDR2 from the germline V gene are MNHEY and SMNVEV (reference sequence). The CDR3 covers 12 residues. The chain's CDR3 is CASSQLNNEQFF. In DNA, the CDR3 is TGTGCCAGCAGTCAACTGAACAATGAGCAGTTCTTC.

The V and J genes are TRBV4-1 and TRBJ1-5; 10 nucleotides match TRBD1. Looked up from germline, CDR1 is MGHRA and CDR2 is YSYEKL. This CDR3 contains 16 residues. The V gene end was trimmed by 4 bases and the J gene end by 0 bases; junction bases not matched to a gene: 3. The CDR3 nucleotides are TGCGCCAGCAGCCTGGGGACAGGGGTTAGCAATCAGCCCCAGCATTTT. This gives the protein CASSLGTGVSNQPQHF.

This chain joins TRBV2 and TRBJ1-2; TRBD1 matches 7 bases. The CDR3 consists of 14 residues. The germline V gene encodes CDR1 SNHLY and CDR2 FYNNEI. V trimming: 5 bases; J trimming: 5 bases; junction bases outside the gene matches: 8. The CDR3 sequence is CASSPQGYSYGYTF. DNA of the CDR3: TGTGCCAGCAGTCCACAGGGGTATTCGTATGGCTACACCTTC.

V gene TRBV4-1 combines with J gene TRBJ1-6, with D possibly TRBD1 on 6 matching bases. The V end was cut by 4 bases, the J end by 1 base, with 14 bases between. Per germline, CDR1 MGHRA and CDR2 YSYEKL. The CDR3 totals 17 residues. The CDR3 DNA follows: TGCGCCAGCAGCCGAAACCTACAGGGTTCCTATAATTCACCCCTCCACTTT. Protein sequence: CASSRNLQGSYNSPLHF.

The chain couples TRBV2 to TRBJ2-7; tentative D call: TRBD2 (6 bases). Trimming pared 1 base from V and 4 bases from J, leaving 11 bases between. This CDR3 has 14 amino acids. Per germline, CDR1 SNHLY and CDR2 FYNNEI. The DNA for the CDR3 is TGTGCCAGCAGTGAAGGGGGACTCAAGTACGAGCAGTACTTC. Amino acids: CASSEGGLKYEQYF.

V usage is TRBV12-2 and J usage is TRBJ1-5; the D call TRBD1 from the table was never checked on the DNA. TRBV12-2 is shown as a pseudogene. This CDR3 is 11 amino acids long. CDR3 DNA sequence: TGTGCAAGTCGCCCCCCGCCAGCCCAGCATTTT. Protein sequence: CASRPPPAQHF.

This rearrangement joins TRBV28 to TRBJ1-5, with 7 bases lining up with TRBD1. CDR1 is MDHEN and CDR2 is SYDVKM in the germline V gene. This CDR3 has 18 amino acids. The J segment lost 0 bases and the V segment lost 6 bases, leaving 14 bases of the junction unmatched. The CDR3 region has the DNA TGTGCCAGCAGCTCTGCGGGACAGCTAATTAATAGCAATCAGCCCCAGCATTTT. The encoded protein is CASSSAGQLINSNQPQHF. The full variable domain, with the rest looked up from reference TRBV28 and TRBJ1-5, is DVKVTQSSRYLVKRTGEKVFLECVQDMDHENMFWYRQDPGLGLRLIYFSYDVKMKEKGDIPEGYSVSREKKERFSLILESASTNQTSMYLCASSSAGQLINSNQPQHFGDGTRLSIL.

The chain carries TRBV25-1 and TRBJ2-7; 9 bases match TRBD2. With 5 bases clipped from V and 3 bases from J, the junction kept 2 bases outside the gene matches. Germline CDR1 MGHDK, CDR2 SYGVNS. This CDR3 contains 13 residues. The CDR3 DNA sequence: TGTGCCAGCAGTCGTAGCGGGAGCTACGAGCAGTACTTC. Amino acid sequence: CASSRSGSYEQYF.

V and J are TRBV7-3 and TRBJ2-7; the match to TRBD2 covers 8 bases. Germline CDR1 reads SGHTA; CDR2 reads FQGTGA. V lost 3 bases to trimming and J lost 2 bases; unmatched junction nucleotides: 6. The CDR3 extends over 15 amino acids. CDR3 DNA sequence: TGTGCCAGCAGCTTTAACCGGGAGGGGACCTACGAGCAGTACTTC. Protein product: CASSFNREGTYEQYF.

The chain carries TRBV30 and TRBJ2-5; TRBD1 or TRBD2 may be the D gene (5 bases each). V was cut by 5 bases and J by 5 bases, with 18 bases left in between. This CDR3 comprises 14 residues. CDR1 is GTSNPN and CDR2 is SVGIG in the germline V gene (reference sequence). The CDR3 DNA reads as TGTGCCTGGGCCGGGACGGAGGTCCGGGAGACCCAGTACTTC. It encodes CAWAGTEVRETQYF.

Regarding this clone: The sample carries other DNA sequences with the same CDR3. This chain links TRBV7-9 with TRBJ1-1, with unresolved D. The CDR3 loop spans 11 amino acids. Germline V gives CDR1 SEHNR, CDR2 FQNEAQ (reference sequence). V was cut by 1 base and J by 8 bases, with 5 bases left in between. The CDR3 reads CASSLGTEAFF. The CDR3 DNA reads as TGTGCCAGCAGCTTAGGGACCGAAGCTTTCTTT.

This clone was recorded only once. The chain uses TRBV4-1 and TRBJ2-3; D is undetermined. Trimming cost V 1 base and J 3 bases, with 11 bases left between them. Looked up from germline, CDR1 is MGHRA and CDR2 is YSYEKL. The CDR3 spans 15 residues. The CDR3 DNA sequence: TGCGCCAGCAGCCAAGTCTTAGCAATTACAGATACGCAGTATTTT. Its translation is CASSQVLAITDTQYF.

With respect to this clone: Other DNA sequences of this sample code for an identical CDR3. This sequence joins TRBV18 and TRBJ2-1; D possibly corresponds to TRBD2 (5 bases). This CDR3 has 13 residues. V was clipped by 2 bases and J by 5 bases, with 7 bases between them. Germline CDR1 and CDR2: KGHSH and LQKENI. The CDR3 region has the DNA TGTGCCAGCTCACCAACGGGAAACAATGAGCAGTTCTTC. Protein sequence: CASSPTGNNEQFF.

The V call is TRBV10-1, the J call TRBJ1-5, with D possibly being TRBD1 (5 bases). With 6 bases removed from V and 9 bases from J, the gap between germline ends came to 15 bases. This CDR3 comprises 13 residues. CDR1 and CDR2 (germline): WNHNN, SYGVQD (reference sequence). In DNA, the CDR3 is TGCGCCAGCAGGCTCTCGACAGCGCGGCCCCAGCATTTT. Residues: CASRLSTARPQHF.

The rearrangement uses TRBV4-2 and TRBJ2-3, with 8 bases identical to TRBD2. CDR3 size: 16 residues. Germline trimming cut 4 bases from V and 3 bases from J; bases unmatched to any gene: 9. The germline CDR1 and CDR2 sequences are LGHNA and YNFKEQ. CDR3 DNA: TGTGCCAGCAGCCGTCAACTAGCGGTCAGGACAGATACGCAGTATTTT. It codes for CASSRQLAVRTDTQYF.

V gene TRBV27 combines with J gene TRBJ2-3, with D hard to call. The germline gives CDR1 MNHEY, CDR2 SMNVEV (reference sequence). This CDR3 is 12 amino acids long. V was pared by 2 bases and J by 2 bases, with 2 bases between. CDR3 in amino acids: CASSLDTDTQYF. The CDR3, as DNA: TGTGCCAGCAGTTTAGACACAGATACGCAGTATTTT.

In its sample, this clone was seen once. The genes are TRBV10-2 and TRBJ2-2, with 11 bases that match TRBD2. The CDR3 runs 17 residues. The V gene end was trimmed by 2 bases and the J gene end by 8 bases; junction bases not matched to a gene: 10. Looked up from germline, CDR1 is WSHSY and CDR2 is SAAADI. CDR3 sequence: CASSETSGSSWGGELFF. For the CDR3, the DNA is TGCGCCAGCAGTGAGACTAGCGGGAGTAGCTGGGGTGGGGAGCTGTTTTTT.

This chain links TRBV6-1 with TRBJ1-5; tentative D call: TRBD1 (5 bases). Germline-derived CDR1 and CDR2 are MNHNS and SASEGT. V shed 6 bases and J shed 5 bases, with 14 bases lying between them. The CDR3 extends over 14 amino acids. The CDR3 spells CASSHPGGDQPQHF. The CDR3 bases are TGTGCCAGCAGCCACCCGGGGGGGGATCAGCCCCAGCATTTT.

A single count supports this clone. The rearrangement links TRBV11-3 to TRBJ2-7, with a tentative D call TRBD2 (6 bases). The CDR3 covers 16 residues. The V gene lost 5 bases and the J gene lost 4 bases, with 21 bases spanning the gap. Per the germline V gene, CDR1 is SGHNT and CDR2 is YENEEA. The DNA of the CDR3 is TGTGCCAGCAGCCAATCCGGGAGCGGAATCTTTTACGAGCAGTACTTC. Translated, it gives CASSQSGSGIFYEQYF.

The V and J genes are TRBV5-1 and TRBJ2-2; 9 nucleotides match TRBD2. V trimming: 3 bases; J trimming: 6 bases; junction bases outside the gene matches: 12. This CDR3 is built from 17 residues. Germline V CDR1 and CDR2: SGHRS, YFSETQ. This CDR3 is CASSSYGYSGRAGELFF. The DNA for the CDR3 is TGCGCCAGCAGCTCCTATGGATATAGCGGGAGAGCCGGGGAGCTGTTTTTT. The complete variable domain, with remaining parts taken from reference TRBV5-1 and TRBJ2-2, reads KAGVTQTPRYLIKTRGQQVTLSCSPISGHRSVSWYQQTPGQGLQFLFEYFSETQRNKGNFPGRFSGRQFSNSRSEMNVSTLELGDSALYLCASSSYGYSGRAGELFFGEGSRLTVL.

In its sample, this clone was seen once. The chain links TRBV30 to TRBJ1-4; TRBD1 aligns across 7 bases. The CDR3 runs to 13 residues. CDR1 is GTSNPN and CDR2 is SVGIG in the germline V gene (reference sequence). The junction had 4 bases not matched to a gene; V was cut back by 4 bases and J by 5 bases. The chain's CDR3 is CAWNGQVNEKLFF. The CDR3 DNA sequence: TGTGCCTGGAATGGACAGGTGAATGAAAAACTGTTTTTT. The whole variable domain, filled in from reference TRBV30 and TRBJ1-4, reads SQTIHQWPATLVQPVGSPLSLECTVEGTSNPNLYWYRQAAGRGLQLLFYSVGIGQISSEVPQNLSASRPQDRQFILSSKKLLLSDSGFYLCAWNGQVNEKLFFGSGTQLSVL.

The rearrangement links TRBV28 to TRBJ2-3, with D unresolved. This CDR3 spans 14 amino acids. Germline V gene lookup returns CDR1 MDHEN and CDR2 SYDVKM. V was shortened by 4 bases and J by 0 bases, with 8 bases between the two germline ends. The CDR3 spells CASSSTLSTDTQYF. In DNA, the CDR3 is TGTGCCAGCAGTTCGACCCTAAGCACAGATACGCAGTATTTT.

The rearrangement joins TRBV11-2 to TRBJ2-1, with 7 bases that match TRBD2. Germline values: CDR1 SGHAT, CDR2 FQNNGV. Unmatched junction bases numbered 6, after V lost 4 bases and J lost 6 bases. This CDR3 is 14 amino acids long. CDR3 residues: CASSSYGLVNEQFF. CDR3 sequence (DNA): TGTGCCAGCAGCTCGTACGGACTAGTCAATGAGCAGTTCTTC.

The CDR3 DNA reads as TGCGCCAGCAGTGAGATTAGCAGGAGCGAGCAGTACTTC. Its translation is CASSEISRSEQYF. The rearrangement links TRBV10-1 to TRBJ2-7, with D unclear. The germline V gene encodes CDR1 WNHNN and CDR2 SYGVQD (reference sequence). V was trimmed by 2 bases and J by 6 bases, leaving 11 bases between them. This CDR3 region has 13 residues.

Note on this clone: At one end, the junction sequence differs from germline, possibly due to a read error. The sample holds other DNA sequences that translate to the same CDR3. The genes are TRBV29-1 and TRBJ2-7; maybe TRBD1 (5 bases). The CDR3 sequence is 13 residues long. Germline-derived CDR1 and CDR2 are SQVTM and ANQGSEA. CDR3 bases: TGCAGCGTTCTTGACAGTAGGGTCGCCGAGCAGTACTTT. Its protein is CSVLDSRVAEQYF.